A selection of T cell receptor beta chains follows, all from one sample in a study of CD8 T cells in ankylosing spondylitis. MiXCR, run by TCRdb on the 5' RACE reads, gives a single entry per CDR3 protein. The table records 450,000 or so distinct CDR3 sequences, 25% to 30% of them present only once. The sample was blood, either unsorted or a sorted T cell fraction (not recorded which). The source of these receptors is a male donor with ankylosing spondylitis. Both conserved end residues are part of each CDR3. Fields, in order: D gene, V gene, J gene, clone size, CDR3 protein, CDR3 DNA. A D gene is named only where the DNA matches it firmly. Rows give clone size only sometimes, using once, few, many, or a class for an expanded clone.

TRBD1	TRBV2	TRBJ2-1	few	CASMPAGTGRYNEQFF	TGTGCCAGCATGCCTGCGGGGACAGGGAGATACAATGAGCAGTTCTTC
NA	TRBV7-8	TRBJ1-1	few	CASSLATRDTEAFF	TGTGCCAGCAGCTTAGCGACCAGGGACACTGAAGCTTTCTTT
TRBD1	TRBV20-1	TRBJ2-5	NA	CSARDPDRVGGTQYF	TGCAGTGCTAGAGATCCCGACAGGGTCGGAGGGACCCAGTACTTC
NA	TRBV7-2	TRBJ2-6	few	CASSKTNAGANVLTF	TGTGCCAGCAGCAAAACTAATGCTGGGGCCAACGTCCTGACTTTC
NA	TRBV12-3/TRBV12-4	TRBJ1-1	many	CASSLESRGAFF	TGTGCCAGCAGTTTAGAGTCAAGAGGTGCTTTCTTT
TRBD2	TRBV29-1	TRBJ2-3	NA	CSVPGLAFMTDTQYF	TGCAGCGTTCCGGGACTAGCGTTCATGACAGATACGCAGTATTTT
TRBD1	TRBV5-1	TRBJ2-1	NA	CASSLATGARSYNEQFF	TGCGCCAGCAGCTTGGCTACAGGGGCGCGGTCCTACAATGAGCAGTTCTTC
TRBD1	TRBV6-1	TRBJ1-5	few	CASKLGGLNQPQHF	TGTGCCAGCAAATTAGGGGGCCTTAATCAGCCCCAGCATTTT
TRBD1	TRBV29-1	TRBJ2-1	few	CSVGSYRGNEQFF	TGCAGCGTTGGGAGTTACAGGGGAAATGAGCAGTTCTTC
NA	TRBV2	TRBJ1-1	few	CASSGRVGAFF	TGTGCCAGCAGTGGCAGGGTAGGCGCTTTCTTT
NA	TRBV6-1	TRBJ1-1	NA	CASSGPPTEAFF	TGTGCCAGCAGTGGACCCCCCACTGAAGCTTTCTTT
TRBD1	TRBV7-9	TRBJ2-7	few	CASSLVSRGSYEQYF	TGTGCCAGCAGCTTAGTTAGCAGGGGGTCCTACGAGCAGTACTTC